A selection of T cell receptor beta chains follows, all from one sample in a study of T cell responses to AZD1222 COVID-19 vaccine. Method: immunoSEQ multiplex PCR; TCRdb's copy keeps in-frame clones and lacks some. The table records almost 95,000 clones, less than 85% of them present only once. This specimen consisted of peripheral blood, obtained 28 days after the second AZD1222 dose. These receptors were obtained from an adult who received the AZD1222 COVID-19 vaccine. Both conserved end residues are part of each CDR3. Fields, in order: CDR3 protein, J gene, V gene.

cdr3_aa: CATPGTDKRNEKLFF; j_call: TRBJ1-4; v_call: TRBV2
cdr3_aa: CATRQGATEKLFF; j_call: TRBJ1-4; v_call: TRBV19
cdr3_aa: CASRQAGGGTDTQYF; j_call: TRBJ2-3; v_call: TRBV28
cdr3_aa: CSASAGGDTEAFF; j_call: TRBJ1-1; v_call: TRBV20-1
cdr3_aa: CAISESGAGSYTF; j_call: TRBJ1-2; v_call: TRBV10-3
cdr3_aa: CASSSVGAPGETQYF; j_call: TRBJ2-5; v_call: TRBV7-7
cdr3_aa: CASSFDSITDTQYF; j_call: TRBJ2-3; v_call: TRBV5-1
cdr3_aa: CASSRISQGTGTGELFF; j_call: TRBJ2-2; v_call: TRBV19
cdr3_aa: CSVGQGDEQYF; j_call: TRBJ2-7; v_call: TRBV29-1
cdr3_aa: CASSSLTSSSETQYF; j_call: TRBJ2-5; v_call: TRBV7-6
cdr3_aa: CASSLESYNEQFF; j_call: TRBJ2-1; v_call: TRBV5-1
cdr3_aa: CASSEGSWGIEQFF; j_call: TRBJ2-1; v_call: TRBV6-1
cdr3_aa: CASSQWDRLSYNEQFF; j_call: TRBJ2-1; v_call: TRBV3-1/TRBV3-2
cdr3_aa: CASSLSTGTAYVFGETQYF; j_call: TRBJ2-5; v_call: TRBV3-1/TRBV3-2
cdr3_aa: CAWNDRGLSPLHF; j_call: TRBJ1-6; v_call: TRBV30
cdr3_aa: CASSFPGTYEQYF; j_call: TRBJ2-7; v_call: TRBV5-6
cdr3_aa: CASSPGLAGNYNEQFF; j_call: TRBJ2-1; v_call: TRBV11-2
cdr3_aa: CASSTTSGISEQYF; j_call: TRBJ2-7; v_call: TRBV11-2
cdr3_aa: CASSPSTGGVTEAFF; j_call: TRBJ1-1; v_call: TRBV13
cdr3_aa: CASSGNSATTYEQYF; j_call: TRBJ2-7; v_call: TRBV2
cdr3_aa: CSVGQGEQFF; j_call: TRBJ2-1; v_call: TRBV20-1
cdr3_aa: CASSLDLFPGELFF; j_call: TRBJ2-2; v_call: TRBV11-3
cdr3_aa: CASSLQGQGAGEQYF; j_call: TRBJ2-7; v_call: TRBV5-1
cdr3_aa: CASSNRIYNEQFF; j_call: TRBJ2-1; v_call: TRBV4-2
cdr3_aa: CASSSRGLADAGGQYF; j_call: TRBJ2-7; v_call: TRBV9
cdr3_aa: CSVKQGAGEKLFF; j_call: TRBJ1-4; v_call: TRBV29-1
cdr3_aa: CASSLDRGYYNEQFF; j_call: TRBJ2-1; v_call: TRBV5-1
cdr3_aa: CASSLVSNQPQHF; j_call: TRBJ1-5; v_call: TRBV12-3/TRBV12-4
cdr3_aa: CATSRVGGPNTEAFF; j_call: TRBJ1-1; v_call: TRBV15
cdr3_aa: CASSFGRSPLHF; j_call: TRBJ1-6; v_call: TRBV6-2/TRBV6-3
cdr3_aa: CASRQGTANYGYTF; j_call: TRBJ1-2; v_call: TRBV5-1
cdr3_aa: CASSPGTGGYEQYF; j_call: TRBJ2-7; v_call: TRBV7-6
cdr3_aa: CASSPGRGLSGYTF; j_call: TRBJ1-2; v_call: TRBV7-2
cdr3_aa: CASRPGQGIGSPLHF; j_call: TRBJ1-6; v_call: TRBV27
cdr3_aa: CATSEAGAVFEQFF; j_call: TRBJ2-1; v_call: TRBV24-1
cdr3_aa: CSAGDRGSGDEQFF; j_call: TRBJ2-1; v_call: TRBV29-1
cdr3_aa: CAISEFYRGRNTGELFF; j_call: TRBJ2-2; v_call: TRBV10-3
cdr3_aa: CASSATLGQSYEQYF; j_call: TRBJ2-7; v_call: TRBV18
cdr3_aa: CASSPGTGGTDTQYF; j_call: TRBJ2-3; v_call: TRBV2
cdr3_aa: CASSLGRLGFYEQYF; j_call: TRBJ2-7; v_call: TRBV11-2
cdr3_aa: CASSLLPDSYEQYF; j_call: TRBJ2-7; v_call: TRBV28
cdr3_aa: CASSAPDRYGYTF; j_call: TRBJ1-2; v_call: TRBV19
cdr3_aa: CASSPRLLSYEQYF; j_call: TRBJ2-7; v_call: TRBV18
cdr3_aa: CASSSRDEQFF; j_call: TRBJ2-1; v_call: TRBV12-1
cdr3_aa: CASREQGYYGYTF; j_call: TRBJ1-2; v_call: TRBV5-4
cdr3_aa: CASSSGSNQPQHF; j_call: TRBJ1-5; v_call: TRBV19
cdr3_aa: CASSPSYGNEQFF; j_call: TRBJ2-1; v_call: TRBV18
cdr3_aa: CASSLTSGGLEQFF; j_call: TRBJ2-1; v_call: TRBV5-5
cdr3_aa: CASRASGSLRSSYNEQFF; j_call: TRBJ2-1; v_call: TRBV27
cdr3_aa: CASSPGLAAGELFF; j_call: TRBJ2-2; v_call: TRBV7-9